Listed here is a single T cell receptor beta chain. This clone turned up a few times. The antigen it binds to is not known. Nothing much larger sits one base from this clone, and base qualities are not available. The data originate from a study of CD8+ T cells in alopecia areata (dated by TCRdb to the late 2010s). Context from the whole study: The study used high-throughput TCRbeta sequencing to examine T cell clonal expansion in alopecia areata, in both the C3H/HeJ mouse model and human patients. In humans, TCRbeta sequencing was performed on scalp tissue and on sorted CD4+ and CD8+ peripheral blood T cells from healthy controls and from patients with patchy or totalis/universalis alopecia areata. Scalp clonality was compared among normal scalp (n=4), patchy alopecia areata scalp (n=8), and alopecia totalis/universalis scalp (n=8). RNA was obtained with the PAXgene miRNA kit for fixed scalp, the miRNeasy kit for PBMCs, and the RNeasy kit for mouse skin. TCRbeta CDR3 regions were amplified by immunoSEQ multiplex PCR using 35 Vbeta forward and 13 Jbeta reverse primers. The full study reports these points: Compared with normal scalp, lesional scalp had higher clonality and more expanded CD8+ clones, particularly in alopecia totalis/universalis, a pattern that suggests antigenic drive. Unlike mouse skin, where gammadelta T cells dominate, normal human skin contains resident alphabeta T cells that get sequenced too, which complicates analysis of the scalp TCR repertoire. Shared TCR sequences between patients were less evident than in mice, which may be partly attributable to HLA diversity in the patient population.

The library was prepared using the immunoSEQ multiplex PCR assay. RNA was extracted from all samples and reverse transcribed into cDNA, which served as template for TCR sequencing. First-strand cDNA was synthesized with SuperScript III using a 2:1 mix of oligo-dT and random hexamers. A synthetic immune receptor repertoire was used to gauge amplification bias, and whatever bias remained was removed computationally. The paper's processing steps were these. Raw reads were preprocessed to remove errors, and CDR3 was defined according to IMGT conventions as the region from the conserved cysteine to phenylalanine. Clonality was computed by normalizing Shannon entropy by log2 of the number of productive unique TCRs and subtracting the result from 1. CD4 or CD8 identity of scalp clones was inferred by cross-referencing scalp TCRbeta sequences with sorted blood CD4 and CD8 repertoires. Not all clones reach the TCRdb copy of this immuneACCESS table, which keeps in-frame sequences only. Checked studies attribute under half of the gap to unresolved V genes and leave the rest unexplained. Clone size and V and J calls were adopted from that table, with D and trimming inferred from the DNA. This sample comprises 100,000 to 150,000 clones, roughly two thirds of them detected only once. Roughly 2.8% of the sample comes from the top ten.

The germline V gene encodes CDR1 MDHEN and CDR2 SYDVKM. V gives up 2 bases and J gives up 7 bases, and the segment between their germline ends measures 12 bases. The CDR3 sequence holds 14 residues, the cysteine and phenylalanine included. Only the CDR3 portion is preserved as DNA: 42 bases, with reading frame beginning at the first base. PBMCs were isolated by density centrifugation and stained for CD3, CD4 and CD8, and CD4+ and CD8+ T cells were sorted on a FACSAria. Scalp biopsies and blood samples were obtained from unaffected controls. The source of this sequence is a human donor in good health. The sequence links TRBV28 to TRBJ2-4; no D gene can be assigned with confidence. Sequencing was done on a sample of CD4+ T cells sorted from blood. The bases are TGTGCCAGCAGTTTAAAGGCCCCCCGGAACATTCAGTACTTC. Translation gives CASSLKAPRNIQYF.